These 26 T cell receptor beta chains were all obtained from the same sample, sequenced in a study of shared clonotypes between healthy human individuals. Clones were read by immunoSEQ multiplex PCR, and TCRdb kept only the in-frame ones, dropping some. The data contain about 1 million clones, 65% to 75% of them singletons. The material sequenced was memory CD4+ T cells sorted from blood. Subset defined: CD45RA-negative fraction. All receptors derive from a man in his late teens or twenties in good health.

J is TRBJ1-6 and V is TRBV10-3; D gene uncertain. Germline assignment: CDR1 ENHRY and CDR2 SYGVKD. The CDR3 contains 14 residues. Trimming cost V 4 bases and J 7 bases, with 11 bases left between them. The CDR3 DNA reads TGTGCCATCAGTGTGGGTCTGGACAATTCACCCCTCCACTTT. Translating it yields CAISVGLDNSPLHF.

As concerns this clone: Other DNA sequences in this sample translate to the same CDR3. The chain combines TRBV29-1 with TRBJ1-2, with 9 nucleotides matching TRBD1. Germline CDR1 SQVTM, CDR2 ANQGSEA. Losses at the gene ends were 6 bases for V and 7 bases for J; bases not matched to a gene: 3. CDR3 length equals 11 residues. Here the CDR3 reads CSVEDRGGYTF. CDR3 nucleotide sequence: TGCAGCGTGGAGGACAGGGGTGGCTACACCTTC.

This clone was observed a few times. This chain uses TRBV7-3 with TRBJ1-1; D possibly corresponds to TRBD1 (5 bases). CDR3 length equals 13 residues. V was clipped by 4 bases and J by 1 base, with 7 bases between them. The V gene's germline CDR1 is SGHTA and CDR2 FQGTGA. CDR3 loop: CASSSDRNTEAFF. CDR3 nucleotide sequence: TGTGCCAGCAGCTCCGACAGGAACACTGAAGCTTTCTTT. The variable domain in full, completed from reference TRBV7-3 and TRBJ1-1, reads GAGVSQTPSNKVTEKGKYVELRCDPISGHTALYWYRQSLGQGPEFLIYFQGTGAADDSGLPNDRFFAVRPEGSVSTLKIQRTERGDSAVYLCASSSDRNTEAFFGQGTRLTVV.

This clone is a singleton in its sample. The chain carries TRBV4-2 and TRBJ2-7; TRBD2 matches at 11 bases. The germline V gene encodes CDR1 LGHNA and CDR2 YNFKEQ. The CDR3 has 15 residues. V lost 4 bases and J lost 5; bases outside the gene matches: 7. CDR3 region: CASSLLAGGPNEQYF. CDR3 DNA sequence: TGTGCCAGCAGCCTTCTAGCGGGGGGCCCCAACGAGCAGTACTTC.

This clone was counted a single time. The same CDR3 is also encoded by other DNA sequences in this sample. The chain employs TRBV29-1 and TRBJ2-5, with 8 bases aligning to TRBD2. The CDR3 loop spans 13 amino acids. The germline CDR1 and CDR2 sequences are SQVTM and ANQGSEA. V dropped 4 bases and J dropped 5; count of bases not matched to a gene: 6. The CDR3 nucleotides are TGCAGCGTTGCCGGACTAGCAGGGGAGACCCAGTACTTC. Amino acid sequence: CSVAGLAGETQYF.

Of note for this clone: This may arise from a read error, as a much more abundant clone is one base away. This chain links TRBV2 with TRBJ2-2; 7 bases agree with TRBD2. Germline V gives CDR1 SNHLY, CDR2 FYNNEI. V was clipped by 4 bases and J by 1 base; unmatched bases: 0. The CDR3 extends over 14 amino acids. The CDR3 DNA follows: TGTGCCAGCAGTGGGACTAGGAACACCGGGGAGCTGTTTTTT. The encoded protein is CASSGTRNTGELFF.

The V and J genes are TRBV5-1 and TRBJ1-1, with 7 bases matching TRBD1. CDR3 length: 15 residues. V dropped 2 bases and J dropped 1; count of bases not matched to a gene: 5. Germline-derived CDR1 and CDR2 are SGHRS and YFSETQ. Here the CDR3 reads CASSLVTGANTEAFF. CDR3 nucleotides: TGCGCCAGCAGCTTAGTAACAGGGGCGAACACTGAAGCTTTCTTT.

CDR3 protein: CASSWGDEQFF. In nucleotides, the CDR3 is TGTGCCAGCTCGTGGGGGGATGAGCAGTTCTTC. The chain joins TRBV18 to TRBJ2-1, with D possibly being TRBD2 (6 bases). The CDR3 extends over 11 amino acids. Per the germline V gene, CDR1 is KGHSH and CDR2 is LQKENI. Trimming took off 6 bases at V and 8 bases at J, with 8 bases between the two ends.

The gene calls are TRBV6-5 and TRBJ1-2, with D perhaps matching TRBD1 (5 bases). V lost 8 bases and J 8 bases, leaving 18 bases between the germline ends. Germline loops: CDR1 MNHEY, CDR2 SVGAGI. The length of the CDR3 is 13 residues. CDR3 sequence reads: CASGSFPGGGYTF. CDR3 in DNA: TGTGCCAGCGGGAGCTTCCCCGGGGGAGGCTACACCTTC.

The rearrangement joins TRBV4-3 to TRBJ2-3; either TRBD1 or TRBD2 may supply D (5 bases each). This CDR3 comprises 18 residues. V gave up 4 bases and J gave up 2 bases, with 22 bases separating them. Germline values: CDR1 LGHNA, CDR2 YSLEER. CDR3 residues: CASSPNRGGAISTDTQYF. Here the CDR3 DNA reads TGCGCCAGCAGCCCCAACCGTGGGGGAGCGATTTCCACAGATACGCAGTATTTT.

The CDR3 nucleotides are TGTGCCAGTAGTTTACCCGGGACCGCAAGCTCCTACGAGCAGTACTTC. Translation gives CASSLPGTASSYEQYF. V usage is TRBV19 and J usage is TRBJ2-7, with D perhaps TRBD1 or TRBD2 (5 bases each). Trimming removed 5 bases at V and 0 bases at J, with 17 bases between. Per germline, CDR1 LNHDA and CDR2 SQIVND (reference sequence). The CDR3 loop spans 16 amino acids.

This clone has just one count. V usage is TRBV28 and J usage is TRBJ2-7, with D possibly TRBD1 on 6 matching bases. CDR1 and CDR2 from the germline V gene are MDHEN and SYDVKM. The CDR3 is 14 residues long. V was pared by 4 bases and J by 9 bases, with 19 bases between. Here the CDR3 DNA reads TGTGCCAGCAGTTCCCGGGACAAGCCTACGAGGCAGTACTTC. This codes for CASSSRDKPTRQYF.

The chain links TRBV7-9 to TRBJ2-5; maybe TRBD2 (6 bases). Trimming stripped 5 bases from V and 3 bases from J, with 16 bases between. The V gene's germline CDR1 is SEHNR and CDR2 FQNEAQ (reference sequence). The CDR3 consists of 15 residues. The CDR3 bases are TGTGCCAGCAGCATAAGACTAGTTACGGAAGAGACCCAGTACTTC. The encoded protein is CASSIRLVTEETQYF.

This clone turned up a few times. V and J are TRBV6-1 and TRBJ1-6, with D perhaps matching TRBD1 (5 bases). Germline assignment: CDR1 MNHNS and CDR2 SASEGT. The CDR3 contains 17 residues. Between the trimmed V and J ends, which lost 2 bases and 7 bases, there was a span of 18 bases. CDR3 loop: CASSEPPGAKSNSPLHF. The CDR3 coding sequence is TGTGCCAGCAGTGAACCGCCTGGGGCGAAGTCCAATTCACCCCTCCACTTT.

V usage is TRBV19 and J usage is TRBJ1-4; the D gene is possibly TRBD1 (6 bases). V was clipped by 5 bases and J by 7 bases, with 11 bases between them. The CDR3 has 13 residues. CDR1 and CDR2 (germline): LNHDA, SQIVND (reference sequence). The DNA of the CDR3 is TGTGCCAGTAGTTCGACAGGTGGTGAAAAACTGTTTTTT. Translation gives CASSSTGGEKLFF.

The chain joins TRBV19 to TRBJ2-7; tentatively, D is TRBD2 (5 bases). The germline V gene has CDR1 LNHDA and CDR2 SQIVND (reference sequence). This CDR3 spans 16 amino acids. V was trimmed by 6 bases and J by 0 bases, leaving 18 bases between them. The chain's CDR3 is CASSNQLGLSSYEQYF. As DNA, the CDR3 is TGTGCCAGTAGCAATCAACTAGGGCTAAGCTCCTACGAGCAGTACTTC.

The table lists this clone with a few counts. The chain recombines TRBV10-3 with TRBJ1-1; 7 positions match TRBD1. CDR3 length: 13 residues. V shed 5 bases and J 10 bases; nucleotides not matched to a gene: 10. Germline-derived CDR1 and CDR2 are ENHRY and SYGVKD. In DNA form, the CDR3 reads TGTGCCATCAGTACTCCCGGACAGGTCGGAGCTTTCTTT. It encodes CAISTPGQVGAFF.

This rearrangement joins TRBV19 to TRBJ2-7; 8 bases are shared with TRBD2. This CDR3 comprises 14 residues. Germline V lookup: CDR1 LNHDA, CDR2 SQIVND (reference sequence). Trimming cost V 6 bases and J 1 base; bases outside gene matches: 5. The CDR3, as DNA: TGTGCCAGTAGGATGAGCGGGAGTTCCTACGAGCAGTACTTC. Amino acids: CASRMSGSSYEQYF.

V and J are TRBV4-1 and TRBJ2-5; D is unresolved. Trimming stripped 0 bases from V and 1 base from J, with 12 bases between. The length of the CDR3 is 16 residues. CDR1 MGHRA and CDR2 YSYEKL come from the germline V gene. The CDR3 protein is CASSQDHPTTQETQYF. The CDR3 region has the DNA TGCGCCAGCAGCCAAGATCACCCGACAACCCAAGAGACCCAGTACTTC.

This chain uses TRBV5-4 with TRBJ2-5; 10 bases are a match to TRBD2. CDR1 SGHNT and CDR2 YYREEE come from the germline V gene (reference sequence). The ends lost 4 bases at V and 9 bases at J; junction bases unmatched: 6. The CDR3 loop spans 13 amino acids. CDR3 residues: CASSPGLAAAQYF. The CDR3 DNA sequence: TGTGCCAGCAGCCCCGGACTAGCGGCAGCCCAGTACTTC.

A single count supports this clone. The rearrangement joins TRBV28 to TRBJ1-5, with D perhaps TRBD1 (5 bases). CDR3 length: 14 residues. V was cut by 5 bases and J by 4 bases, with 12 bases left in between. Germline V gene data show CDR1 as MDHEN and CDR2 as SYDVKM. The DNA for the CDR3 is TGTGCCAGCAGTCCGGGGGGGGTGAATCAGCCCCAGCATTTT. Its protein is CASSPGGVNQPQHF.

The V and J genes are TRBV5-1 and TRBJ2-3, with 11 nucleotides matching TRBD1. The CDR3 contains 16 residues. V gave up 4 bases and J gave up 0 bases; unmatched junction bases: 4. Per the germline V gene, CDR1 is SGHRS and CDR2 is YFSETQ. As DNA, the CDR3 is TGCGCCAGCAGCCACGGGACAGGGGGAAGCACAGATACGCAGTATTTT. It codes for CASSHGTGGSTDTQYF.

This clone has more than one count but fewer than ten. This chain uses TRBV6-1 with TRBJ1-5; D remains ambiguous. V lost 5 bases and J lost 5, with 7 bases in between. This CDR3 contains 12 residues. In germline, CDR1 is MNHNS, CDR2 SASEGT. CDR3 loop: CASSRMDQPQHF. The CDR3 DNA reads TGTGCCAGCAGTAGAATGGATCAGCCCCAGCATTTT.

The V gene is TRBV30, the J gene TRBJ1-2; 8 nucleotides line up with TRBD1. Looked up from germline, CDR1 is GTSNPN and CDR2 is SVGIG (reference sequence). The CDR3 spans 14 residues. V gave up 0 bases and J gave up 5 bases; unmatched junction bases: 5. This chain's CDR3 is CAWSVTGDRYGYTF. CDR3 sequence (DNA): TGTGCCTGGAGTGTGACAGGGGATCGGTATGGCTACACCTTC.

V usage is TRBV7-9 and J usage is TRBJ2-3; the match to TRBD2 covers 10 bases. After removal of 3 bases from V and 1 base from J, the junction contained 4 bases not matched to a gene. In germline, CDR1 is SEHNR, CDR2 FQNEAQ (reference sequence). The CDR3 runs 16 residues. The CDR3 loop is CASSFSGGQGTDTQYF. CDR3 nucleotides: TGTGCCAGCAGCTTTAGCGGGGGGCAGGGCACAGATACGCAGTATTTT. The variable domain in full, completed from reference TRBV7-9 and TRBJ2-3, reads DTGVSQNPRHKITKRGQNVTFRCDPISEHNRLYWYRQTLGQGPEFLTYFQNEAQLEKSRLLSDRFSAERPKGSFSTLEIQRTEQGDSAMYLCASSFSGGQGTDTQYFGPGTRLTVL.

The chain carries TRBV19 and TRBJ1-5; unclear D gene. This CDR3 is built from 14 residues. Germline CDR1 LNHDA, CDR2 SQIVND (reference sequence). V was pared by 4 bases and J by 6 bases, with 13 bases between. Here the CDR3 DNA reads TGTGCCAGTAGTAGGGCTTCTTCGGGTCAGCCCCAGCATTTT. This codes for CASSRASSGQPQHF.